This TCR beta chain is from a study of blood T cells in healthy people across ages. Study-wide findings and caveats: With unsorted PBMCs, a conclusive comparison of naive versus antigen-experienced cells was not possible. CMV status of donors was unknown, possibly confounding expanded clonotype changes. Per million T cells, TCR beta diversity dropped about linearly as age rose.

Notes on this clonotype: Its antigen is undetermined.

A J-beta primer mix and a sample-barcoded 5' primer were used in a second PCR of about 6 to 12 cycles. Every sample produced at least 2.5 million CDR3-containing paired-end reads. TCRdb itself ran the 5' RACE reads through MiXCR, one entry per CDR3 protein. The sample has roughly 1.6 million distinct CDR3 sequences, about 35% seen once; the top ten hold around 11%. There are 16 residues in the CDR3. CDR1 LNHNV and CDR2 YYDKDF come from the germline V gene (reference sequence). V was clipped by 1 base and J by 3 bases, with 13 bases between them. The TCR sequence derives from a woman aged 25-40 years in good health. This chain links TRBV15 with TRBJ2-4; no clear D gene. The sample taken for sequencing was blood. The CDR3 sequence: CATSRGTMRGKNIQYF. The CDR3 DNA reads as TGTGCCACCAGCAGAGGCACGATGAGAGGCAAAAACATTCAGTACTTC.